This T cell receptor beta chain was found in a study of T cell repertoires in cytomegalovirus infection. Study details: An indication of both CMV infection and matching HLA type came from public TCR beta signatures.

Trimming took off 0 bases at V and 4 bases at J, with 19 bases between the two ends. This CDR3 is 17 amino acids long. From germline, CDR1 is MGHRA and CDR2 YSYEKL. Findings of the study overall: Carriage of CMV together with the relevant HLA was identifiable through cumulative public TCR beta family frequency.

As concerns this clonotype: Its target is unknown.

TCRdb re-called the reads with MiXCR, one entry per CDR3 protein. In the table there are approximately 400,000 distinct CDR3 sequences, approximately 31% of which are singletons. The clonotype originates from a human donor in good health (CMV status not recorded). Some clones in this sample may be carry-over from other donors' samples. The sample was PBMCs. J is TRBJ2-7 and V is TRBV4-1; D unclear. The CDR3 DNA reads as TGCGCCAGCAGCCAAGAGGGATCTGATTCGGGCCAATACGAGCAGTACTTC. Its translation: CASSQEGSDSGQYEQYF.